The clone carrying this T cell receptor (beta chain) was seen ten or more times. Its matching antigen is unknown. Primed by a sample-barcoded 5' primer and a J-beta primer mix, a second PCR proceeded for roughly 6 to 12 cycles. The template-switch adaptor, which had 12 random nucleotides, put a tag on each cDNA molecule. TCRdb recomputed calls from the 5' RACE reads with MiXCR, one row per CDR3 protein. This table holds hundreds of thousands of distinct CDR3 sequences, roughly half found once. This sample is drawn from a study of blood T cells in healthy people across ages. The germline V gene encodes CDR1 SGDLS and CDR2 YYNGEE. V shed 3 bases, J shed 5 bases, and the junction held 6 bases outside the gene matches. CDR3 length equals 14 residues. Whole-study results and caveats: Diversity of TCR beta per million T cells declined in a roughly linear way with age. Estimates drawn from one million T cells were deemed to understate diversity.

Sequencing used blood. The chain uses TRBV9 and TRBJ2-3; 7 bases agree with TRBD1. This clonotype was sampled from a woman aged 80 or over in good health. The CDR3 is CASSARTGVDTQYF. For the CDR3, the DNA is TGTGCCAGCAGCGCGCGGACAGGCGTAGATACGCAGTATTTT.